Reported below is one T cell receptor beta chain. The antigen it recognizes is unknown. Base quality data are lacking; no much larger clone is found one base away. The data are from a study of metastatic and nonmetastatic thyroid tumors (dated by TCRdb to about 2020). Notes on the research overall: Repertoires from peripheral blood and from tumor or nodule tissue samples of malignant and benign thyroid patients were compared. What the authors observed across the whole study: In both blood and tumor samples, malignant tumors were reported to have significantly higher TCR beta diversity than benign nodules.

There are 13 amino acids in the CDR3, from cysteine to phenylalanine inclusive. The kept DNA is CDR3 alone, 39 bases in frame from the first base. CDR1 and CDR2 are drawn from the germline V gene: MDHEN, SYDVKM. Ends trimmed: V by 6 bases, J by 8 bases; bases unmatched to a gene: 8. Before undergoing thyroid surgery, none of the patients had been given any kind of treatment. Using T-cell receptor beta sequencing, the researchers looked back retrospectively at clinical samples from patients, gathered between about 2012 and 2019. The receptor library was made with PCR. Sequenced using an Illumina HiSeq 4000. The TCR beta-chain CDR3 region of each patient was profiled by high-throughput sequencing. On the authors' methods: CDR3 differences across clinicopathological groups were used to build a classifier for discriminating distant-metastatic papillary thyroid cancer patients. To measure repertoire diversity the researchers used the Shannon index, while the Morisita-Horn index served to gauge how similar the tumor and blood repertoires were. TCRdb took the public reads, trimmed them with fastp at Q25, ran MiXCR for clone calling and kept in-frame beta chains. What appears here as the V and J calls and clone size reflects TCRdb's work, not the paper's. The sample table lists around 25,000 clones, more than 12% of them with a count of one. The ten biggest clones cover roughly 3.3% of the sample.

The chain couples TRBV28 to TRBJ1-1; 8 junctional bases match TRBD1. The sequenced material came from blood. The receptor was derived from a female donor with papillary thyroid cancer or a benign thyroid nodule (not recorded which). Some clones in this sample may be carry-over from other donors' samples. CDR3 reads: CASRPAGGTEAFF. The nucleotides read TGTGCCAGCAGGCCCGCAGGGGGCACCGAAGCTTTCTTT.